The clone carrying this TCR beta chain was observed a few times. Its specificity is not known. Measured with immunoSEQ multiplex PCR; TCRdb has only the in-frame clones, and not every one. The sample yields approximately 95,000 clones, 80% to 85% seen once. The sample is drawn from a study of radiotherapy plus CTLA-4 blockade in lung cancer. Study background: Objective responses were observed in approximately 17% of patients, and disease control was achieved by approximately 32%.

Germline trimming cut 6 bases from V and 8 bases from J; bases unmatched to any gene: 11. The CDR3 loop spans 15 amino acids. CDR1 is MNHEY and CDR2 is SMNVEV in the germline V gene (reference sequence). Study-wide findings and caveats: Per reports, early blood T cell clone dynamics, plus interferon-beta, forecast response most strongly.

Source: peripheral blood, taken from a patient treated with radiotherapy plus ipilimumab. The sequence was collected from a human donor with non-small cell lung cancer who had a partial response to radiotherapy plus ipilimumab. V usage is TRBV27 and J usage is TRBJ2-1; 9 bases line up with TRBD2. CDR3 protein: CASREAGGSKDEQFF. The CDR3 DNA follows: TGTGCCAGCAGGGAAGCGGGAGGCAGTAAGGATGAGCAGTTCTTC.